A single sample is the source of the 25 T cell receptor beta chains below, sequenced in a study of T cell responses to AZD1222 COVID-19 vaccine (dated by TCRdb to the early 2020s). The library was built by means of the immunoSEQ multiplex PCR assay. Entries here come from immuneACCESS through TCRdb and include only in-frame sequences with V and J called. Some clones fail to appear in such tables; in the studies checked, an unresolved V gene covers under half of the shortfall, and the cause of the remainder is unknown. This sample is represented by 150,000 to 200,000 clones; 90% of them were singletons. Clones ranked in the top ten supply about 4.3% of the sample. The time point tag for this specimen amounts to: about 28 days (+/-7) after the second vaccine dose. Interpreted using the paper, the treatment or condition label stands for: meningococcal conjugate vaccine given as trial control. Material: peripheral blood, obtained 28 days after the second dose of the MenACWY control vaccine. Receptor source: an adult who received the MenACWY meningococcal vaccine as a control.

The chain carries TRBV19 and TRBJ2-5; D may be TRBD2 (6 bases). The germline V gene has CDR1 LNHDA and CDR2 SQIVND (reference sequence). The CDR3 is made up of 13 amino acids. Trimming cost V 8 bases and J 0 bases, with 10 bases left between them. CDR3 in DNA: TGTGCCAGTTCGGGAGTATACCAAGAGACCCAGTACTTC. Protein sequence: CASSGVYQETQYF.

The chain uses TRBV3-1 (or the pseudogene TRBV3-2) and TRBJ2-2; D is undetermined. Germline CDR1 and CDR2: LGHDT and YNNKEL (reference sequence). Trimming pared 6 bases from V and 1 base from J, leaving 3 bases between. The CDR3 spans 12 residues. As DNA, the CDR3 is TGTGCCAGCAGAAAGAACACCGGGGAGCTGTTTTTT. Residues: CASRKNTGELFF.

This chain uses TRBV5-1 with TRBJ2-1; 7 nucleotides agree with TRBD2. Per the germline V gene, CDR1 is SGHRS and CDR2 is YFSETQ. After removal of 4 bases from V and 5 bases from J, the junction contained 6 bases not matched to a gene. CDR3 size: 14 residues. The CDR3 is CASSTATSHNEQFF. The CDR3, as DNA: TGCGCCAGCAGCACGGCGACTAGCCACAATGAGCAGTTCTTC.

The J gene is TRBJ2-1, the V gene TRBV6-2 or TRBV6-3, with D possibly being TRBD2 (7 bases). CDR1 MNHEY and CDR2 SVGEGT come from the germline V gene. The CDR3 is made up of 12 amino acids. Trimming pared 6 bases from V and 13 bases from J, leaving 16 bases between. The chain's CDR3 is CASSAPGGSQFF. In nucleotides, the CDR3 is TGTGCCAGCAGCGCCCCGGGGGGCTCCCAGTTCTTC.

Details on this clone: Other DNA variants within this sample encode the same CDR3. This rearrangement joins TRBV28 to TRBJ1-1; no definite D call. CDR1 is MDHEN and CDR2 is SYDVKM in the germline V gene. The length of the CDR3 is 13 residues. Deletions cut 2 bases from V and 1 base from J, with 5 bases between. Here the CDR3 reads CASSLRENTEAFF. The CDR3 DNA follows: TGTGCCAGCAGTTTACGGGAGAACACTGAAGCTTTCTTT.

This rearrangement joins TRBV6-5 to TRBJ1-6, with D hard to call. V lost 1 base and J 4 bases, leaving 8 bases between the germline ends. The germline gives CDR1 MNHEY, CDR2 SVGAGI. The CDR3 is 15 amino acids. The CDR3 loop reads CASSYWGIYNSPLHF. The DNA for the CDR3 is TGTGCCAGCAGTTACTGGGGAATTTATAATTCACCCCTCCACTTT.

This chain links TRBV18 with TRBJ1-1; 7 nucleotides line up with TRBD1. Per the germline V gene, CDR1 is KGHSH and CDR2 is LQKENI. The CDR3 extends over 15 amino acids. J lost 4 bases, V lost 1 base, and 6 bases had no gene match. CDR3 sequence (DNA): TGTGCCAGCTCACCACAATTGGCAGGGGGCACTGAAGCTTTCTTT. Protein: CASSPQLAGGTEAFF.

The CDR3 nucleotides read TGTGCCAGCTCACCAACCGGGACCTACAATGAGCAGTTCTTC. Translation gives CASSPTGTYNEQFF. The J gene is TRBJ2-1, the V gene TRBV18; perhaps TRBD2 as D (5 bases). Deletions cut 2 bases from V and 2 bases from J, with 7 bases between. The CDR3 contains 14 residues. Per germline, CDR1 KGHSH and CDR2 LQKENI.

V is TRBV30 and J is TRBJ1-2; 9 bases match TRBD1. Germline V gives CDR1 GTSNPN, CDR2 SVGIG (reference sequence). The CDR3 is 15 amino acids. Trimming removed 2 bases from V and 4 bases from J; junction bases left unmatched: 8. CDR3 residues: CAWSKRQGVRYGYTF. The CDR3, as DNA: TGTGCCTGGAGTAAAAGACAGGGGGTACGCTATGGCTACACCTTC.

This clone was picked up a small number of times. This rearrangement joins TRBV11-3 to TRBJ2-7; a possible D gene is TRBD2 (5 bases). Germline V CDR1 and CDR2: SGHNT, YENEEA. The V end was cut by 1 base, the J end by 3 bases, with 10 bases between. This CDR3 has 14 amino acids. CDR3 in DNA: TGTGCCAGCAGCTTAGGTCTAGCCAACTACGAGCAGTACTTC. Its protein is CASSLGLANYEQYF.

V usage is TRBV30 and J usage is TRBJ1-2, with D perhaps matching TRBD1 (6 bases). V dropped 5 bases and J dropped 8 bases, with 15 bases sitting between them. The CDR3 is 12 amino acids. Per germline, CDR1 GTSNPN and CDR2 SVGIG (reference sequence). CDR3 sequence (DNA): TGTGCCTGGGGATCAGGGGAGGCCGGCTACACCTTC. Translated, it gives CAWGSGEAGYTF.

The table lists this clone with a few counts. The chain has TRBV7-3 and TRBJ2-5; TRBD2 might be the D (7 bases). V gave up 5 bases and J gave up 6 bases, with 19 bases separating them. Germline V lookup: CDR1 SGHTA, CDR2 FQGTGA. This CDR3 has 15 residues. CDR3 sequence (DNA): TGTGCCAGCAGCCCCGAGGGGGGGGCGCGTCAGACCCAGTACTTC. This codes for CASSPEGGARQTQYF.

CDR3 sequence reads: CASSPGTTAYEQYF. CDR3 nucleotide sequence: TGTGCCAGCTCACCAGGGACTACGGCCTACGAGCAGTACTTC. This sequence joins TRBV18 and TRBJ2-7; 7 bases agree with TRBD2. CDR1 and CDR2 from the germline V gene are KGHSH and LQKENI. The CDR3 runs to 14 residues. The J segment lost 2 bases and the V segment lost 2 bases, leaving 3 bases of the junction unmatched. Supplemented by reference TRBV18 and TRBJ2-7, the full variable domain reads NAGVMQNPRHLVRRRGQEARLRCSPMKGHSHVYWYRQLPEEGLKFMVYLQKENIIDESGMPKERFSAEFPKEGPSILRIQQVVRGDSAAYFCASSPGTTAYEQYFGPGTRLTVT.

The chain is built from TRBV7-2 and TRBJ1-3; D not certain. Trimming removed 9 bases from V and 2 bases from J, with 17 bases in between. CDR1 and CDR2 (germline): SGHTA, FQGNSA. The CDR3 extends over 15 amino acids. The CDR3 protein is CASPLEGNPGNTIYF. The CDR3 bases are TGTGCCAGTCCCCTCGAGGGAAACCCTGGAAACACCATATATTTT.

The chain couples TRBV4-3 to TRBJ1-1, with TRBD1 as a possible D gene (5 bases). The CDR3 covers 14 residues. Germline V gene data show CDR1 as LGHNA and CDR2 as YSLEER. V was clipped by 1 base and J by 4 bases, with 10 bases between them. The CDR3 reads CASSQVMGGTEAFF. In DNA, the CDR3 is TGCGCCAGCAGCCAAGTAATGGGGGGCACTGAAGCTTTCTTT.

CDR3 sequence reads: CASSSSWGGSVLVGEQYF. The CDR3 DNA sequence: TGTGCCAGTAGTTCGAGTTGGGGTGGTTCAGTCCTCGTGGGCGAGCAGTACTTC. The chain carries TRBV19 and TRBJ2-7; D not resolved. Trimming took off 5 bases at V and 6 bases at J, with 29 bases between the two ends. In germline, CDR1 is LNHDA, CDR2 SQIVND (reference sequence). The CDR3 spans 18 residues. Supplemented by reference TRBV19 and TRBJ2-7, the full variable domain reads DGGITQSPKYLFRKEGQNVTLSCEQNLNHDAMYWYRQDPGQGLRLIYYSQIVNDFQKGDIAEGYSVSREKKESFPLTVTSAQKNPTAFYLCASSSSWGGSVLVGEQYFGPGTRLTVT.

The chain joins TRBV12-3 or TRBV12-4 to TRBJ1-1, with D possibly being TRBD1 (5 bases). This CDR3 region has 13 residues. V lost 4 bases, J lost 3 bases, and 9 bases lay in between. CDR3 DNA sequence: TGTGCCAGCAGTTACAGGAGGGACACTGAAGCTTTCTTT. Translating it yields CASSYRRDTEAFF.

The chain is built from TRBV24-1 and TRBJ1-5, with D unresolved. The germline gives CDR1 KGHDR, CDR2 SFDVKD. This CDR3 spans 15 amino acids. V was trimmed by 2 bases and J by 1 base, leaving 8 bases between them. DNA for the CDR3: TGTGCCACCAGTGATTCGCCAGCCAGCAATCAGCCCCAGCATTTT. Protein sequence: CATSDSPASNQPQHF.

V usage is TRBV6-6 and J usage is TRBJ1-1, with D hard to call. V lost 2 bases and J lost 6, with 7 bases in between. This CDR3 is 12 amino acids long. Germline CDR1 reads MNHNY; CDR2 reads SVGAGI (reference sequence). CDR3 sequence: CASSYPQPEAFF. As DNA, the CDR3 is TGTGCCAGCAGTTACCCTCAGCCTGAAGCTTTCTTT.

The chain has TRBV5-1 and TRBJ1-1; tentative D call: TRBD1 (5 bases). This CDR3 is 14 amino acids long. V was pared by 6 bases and J by 1 base, with 13 bases between. Germline CDR1 SGHRS, CDR2 YFSETQ. As DNA, the CDR3 is TGCGCCAGCACTGGGGTAGGGACGAACACTGAAGCTTTCTTT. Its translation is CASTGVGTNTEAFF.

This chain connects TRBV7-9 to TRBJ1-2, with 10 bases matching TRBD1. Germline V gene sequence: CDR1 SEHNR, CDR2 FQNEAQ (reference sequence). V gave up 3 bases and J gave up 6 bases; unmatched junction bases: 4. The CDR3 extends over 14 amino acids. CDR3: CASSFDRGPDGYTF. Written as DNA, the CDR3 is TGTGCCAGCAGCTTTGACAGGGGGCCGGATGGCTACACCTTC. The entire variable domain, with the rest obtained from reference TRBV7-9 and TRBJ1-2, is as follows: DTGVSQNPRHKITKRGQNVTFRCDPISEHNRLYWYRQTLGQGPEFLTYFQNEAQLEKSRLLSDRFSAERPKGSFSTLEIQRTEQGDSAMYLCASSFDRGPDGYTFGSGTRLTVV.

The chain has TRBV28 and TRBJ2-7; maybe TRBD1 (6 bases). V was trimmed by 7 bases and J by 7 bases, leaving 14 bases between them. The CDR3 runs to 12 residues. Germline assignment: CDR1 MDHEN and CDR2 SYDVKM. This CDR3 is CASKTGMEEQYF. In DNA form, the CDR3 reads TGTGCCAGCAAGACAGGAATGGAAGAGCAGTACTTC.

V and J are TRBV29-1 and TRBJ2-7; 7 positions match TRBD1. Germline assignment: CDR1 SQVTM and CDR2 ANQGSEA. The junction had 9 bases not matched to a gene; V was cut back by 4 bases and J by 3 bases. The CDR3 runs to 14 residues. CDR3 DNA sequence: TGCAGCGTTGGAGTTCTCGACAGGGTCTACGAGCAGTACTTC. It translates to CSVGVLDRVYEQYF.

The V and J genes are TRBV7-2 and TRBJ1-1, with 8 bases matching TRBD1. The CDR3 is 15 residues long. The V gene end was trimmed by 5 bases and the J gene end by 3 bases; junction bases not matched to a gene: 8. Germline lookup yields CDR1 SGHTA and CDR2 FQGNSA. CDR3: CASSPVARGHTEAFF. The CDR3 nucleotides read TGTGCCAGCAGCCCAGTCGCCAGGGGGCACACTGAAGCTTTCTTT.

The V gene is TRBV28, the J gene TRBJ1-2, with D possibly TRBD1 on 5 matching bases. CDR3 length: 14 amino acids. Trimming removed 6 bases at V and 8 bases at J, with 19 bases between. Germline-derived CDR1 and CDR2 are MDHEN and SYDVKM. CDR3 sequence reads: CASREPAGSQGYTF. In DNA form, the CDR3 reads TGTGCCAGCAGGGAACCCGCAGGGTCGCAGGGCTACACCTTC.